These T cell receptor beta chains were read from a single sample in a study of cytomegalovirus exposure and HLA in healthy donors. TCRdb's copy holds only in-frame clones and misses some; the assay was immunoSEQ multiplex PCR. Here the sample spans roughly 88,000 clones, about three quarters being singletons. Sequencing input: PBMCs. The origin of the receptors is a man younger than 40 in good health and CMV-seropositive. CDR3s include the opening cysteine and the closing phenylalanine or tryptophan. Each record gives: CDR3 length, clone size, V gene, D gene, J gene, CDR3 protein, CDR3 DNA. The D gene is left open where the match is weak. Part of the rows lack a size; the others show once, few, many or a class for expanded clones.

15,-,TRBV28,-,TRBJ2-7,CASSSSWRAPYEQYF,TGTGCCAGCAGCTCGTCCTGGCGGGCCCCCTACGAGCAGTACTTC
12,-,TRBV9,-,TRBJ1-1,CATGRSSTEAFF,TGTGCAACAGGGCGATCGAGCACTGAAGCTTTCTTT
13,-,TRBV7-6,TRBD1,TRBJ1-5,CASSPTGDQPQHF,TGTGCCAGCAGCCCGACAGGGGATCAGCCCCAGCATTTT
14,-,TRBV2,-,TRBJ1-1,CASSGRGGRTEAFF,TGTGCCAGCAGTGGGAGGGGGGGGCGAACTGAAGCTTTCTTT
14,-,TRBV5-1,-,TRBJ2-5,CASTLFTGGETQYF,TGCGCCAGCACCTTATTTACCGGCGGCGAGACCCAGTACTTC
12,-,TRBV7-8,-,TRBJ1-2,CASSLLHMGYTF,TGTGCCAGCAGCCTCTTACATATGGGCTACACCTTC
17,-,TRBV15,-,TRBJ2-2,CATSRDPGALNTGELFF,TGTGCCACCAGCAGAGACCCAGGGGCGTTGAACACCGGGGAGCTGTTTTTT
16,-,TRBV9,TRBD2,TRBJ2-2,CASSLDGGSGTGELFF,TGTGCCAGCAGCCTAGACGGGGGGAGCGGGACCGGGGAGCTGTTTTTT
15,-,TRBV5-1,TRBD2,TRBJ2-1,CASSLGGGGFNEQFF,TGCGCCAGCAGCTTGGGCGGCGGGGGGTTCAATGAGCAGTTCTTC
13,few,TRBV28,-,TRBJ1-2,CASSLLFGYGYTF,TGTGCCAGCAGTTTACTCTTCGGCTATGGCTACACCTTC
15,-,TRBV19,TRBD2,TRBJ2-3,CASSSWGGGTDTQYF,TGTGCCAGTAGTTCTTGGGGGGGTGGAACAGATACGCAGTATTTT
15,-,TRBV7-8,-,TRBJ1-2,CASSLVTGRNYGYTF,TGTGCCAGCAGCTTAGTAACAGGGCGAAACTATGGCTACACCTTC
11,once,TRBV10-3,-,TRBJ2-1,CATQENNEQFF,TGTGCCACACAGGAGAACAATGAGCAGTTCTTC
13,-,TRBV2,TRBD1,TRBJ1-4,CATHRGGGEKLFF,TGTGCCACACACAGGGGGGGAGGCGAAAAACTGTTTTTT
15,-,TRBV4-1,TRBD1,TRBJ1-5,CASSPDQGAGQPQHF,TGCGCCAGCAGTCCTGATCAGGGGGCAGGTCAGCCCCAGCATTTT
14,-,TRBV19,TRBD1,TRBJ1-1,CASSIGQGNTEAFF,TGTGCCAGTAGTATCGGACAGGGGAACACTGAAGCTTTCTTT
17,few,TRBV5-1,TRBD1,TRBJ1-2,CASSLSGTGSPRRGYTF,TGCGCCAGCAGCTTGAGCGGGACAGGGTCACCAAGACGGGGCTACACCTTC
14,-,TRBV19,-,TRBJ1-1,CASRRIQMNTEAFF,TGTGCCAGTAGGAGAATACAGATGAACACTGAAGCTTTCTTT
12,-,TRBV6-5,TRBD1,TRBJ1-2,CASSTGTGGYTF,TGTGCCAGCAGTACCGGGACAGGGGGCTACACCTTC
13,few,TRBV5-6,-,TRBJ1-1,CASSSPGITEAFF,TGTGCCAGCAGCAGCCCGGGGATCACTGAAGCTTTCTTT
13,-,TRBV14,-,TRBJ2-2,CASSQDLAGELFF,TGTGCCAGCAGCCAAGACCTTGCCGGGGAGCTGTTTTTT
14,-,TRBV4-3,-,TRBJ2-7,CASSGGTGSYEQYF,TGCGCCAGCTCCGGAGGGACTGGCTCCTACGAGCAGTACTTC
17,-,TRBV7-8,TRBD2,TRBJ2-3,CASSLVLAGGSTDTQYF,TGTGCCAGCAGCTTAGTTCTAGCGGGGGGAAGCACAGATACGCAGTATTTT
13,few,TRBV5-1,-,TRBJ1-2,CASSFPGTGGYTF,TGCGCCAGCAGCTTCCCGGGTACGGGTGGCTACACCTTC
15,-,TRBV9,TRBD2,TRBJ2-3,CASSASQRGTDTQYF,TGTGCCAGCAGCGCAAGTCAGCGGGGGACAGATACGCAGTATTTT
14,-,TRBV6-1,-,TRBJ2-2,CASNLRESAGELFF,TGTGCCAGCAATTTGAGGGAGTCCGCCGGGGAGCTGTTTTTT
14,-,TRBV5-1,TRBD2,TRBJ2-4,CASSYGGVENIQYF,TGCGCCAGCAGCTACGGGGGGGTGGAAAACATTCAGTACTTC
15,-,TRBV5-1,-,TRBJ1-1,CASSSQQGMNTEAFF,TGCGCCAGCAGCTCGCAACAGGGAATGAACACTGAAGCTTTCTTT
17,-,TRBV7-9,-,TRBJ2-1,CASSLVTGTSSYNEQFF,TGTGCCAGCAGCTTAGTAACAGGGACGAGCTCCTACAATGAGCAGTTCTTC
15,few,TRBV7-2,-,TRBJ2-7,CASSEQTGLLYEQYF,TGTGCCAGCAGCGAGCAGACGGGACTCCTCTACGAGCAGTACTTC
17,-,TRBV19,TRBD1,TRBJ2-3,CASSIEWDSSHGDTQYF,TGTGCCAGTAGTATAGAGTGGGACAGCTCGCACGGAGATACGCAGTATTTT
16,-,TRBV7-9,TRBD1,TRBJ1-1,CASSPRDRAMNTEAFF,TGTGCCAGCAGCCCCCGGGACAGGGCCATGAACACTGAAGCTTTCTTT
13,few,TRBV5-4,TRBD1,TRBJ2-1,CASSLEQGAEQFF,TGTGCCAGCAGCTTGGAGCAGGGGGCTGAGCAGTTCTTC
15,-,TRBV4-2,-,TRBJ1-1,CASSQEGARSTEAFF,TGTGCCAGCAGCCAAGAAGGGGCTAGGAGCACTGAAGCTTTCTTT
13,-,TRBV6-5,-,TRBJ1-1,CASRIQGNTEAFF,TGTGCCAGCAGAATACAGGGGAACACTGAAGCTTTCTTT
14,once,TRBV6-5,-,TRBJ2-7,CASSPTRVGYEQYF,TGTGCCAGCAGCCCGACTAGAGTTGGGTACGAGCAGTACTTC
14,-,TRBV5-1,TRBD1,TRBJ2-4,CASSPRQGADIQYF,TGCGCCAGCTCCCCAAGACAGGGGGCAGACATTCAGTACTTC
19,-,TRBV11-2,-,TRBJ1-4,CASSYRRVTSWATNEKLFF,TGTGCCAGCAGCTACCGGAGGGTAACGTCGTGGGCAACTAATGAAAAACTGTTTTTT
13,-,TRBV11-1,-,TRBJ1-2,CASSLVGDYGYTF,TGTGCCAGCAGCTTAGTCGGGGATTACGGCTACACCTTC
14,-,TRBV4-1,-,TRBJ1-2,CASSPTQINYGYTF,TGCGCCAGCAGCCCCACACAGATTAACTATGGCTACACCTTC
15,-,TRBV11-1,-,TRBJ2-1,CASSLTQTVYNEQFF,TGTGCCAGCAGCTTAACCCAGACAGTCTACAATGAGCAGTTCTTC
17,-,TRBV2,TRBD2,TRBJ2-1,CASSGVLAGWGSDEQFF,TGTGCCAGCAGTGGGGTGCTAGCGGGTTGGGGGAGCGATGAGCAGTTCTTC
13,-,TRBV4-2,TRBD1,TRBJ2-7,CASSQGQGFEQYF,TGTGCCAGCAGCCAGGGACAGGGTTTCGAGCAGTACTTC
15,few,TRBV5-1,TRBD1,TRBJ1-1,CASSLDGYRGSEAFF,TGCGCCAGCAGCTTGGACGGGTACAGGGGGAGTGAAGCTTTCTTT
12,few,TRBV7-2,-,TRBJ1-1,CASTLSPLEAFF,TGTGCCAGCACCCTTAGCCCCCTTGAAGCTTTCTTT
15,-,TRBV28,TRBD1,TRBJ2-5,CASSSGQGIRETQYF,TGTGCCAGCAGTTCGGGACAGGGTATACGAGAGACCCAGTACTTC
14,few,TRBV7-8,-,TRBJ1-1,CASSLDRVNTEAFF,TGTGCCAGCAGCTTAGACAGGGTGAACACTGAAGCTTTCTTT
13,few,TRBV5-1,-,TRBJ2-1,CASSLGGRNEQFF,TGCGCCAGCAGCTTGGGTGGGAGAAATGAGCAGTTCTTC
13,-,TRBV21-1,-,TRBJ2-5,CASSKAGGWTQYF,TGTGCCAGCAGCAAAGCAGGGGGATGGACCCAGTACTTC
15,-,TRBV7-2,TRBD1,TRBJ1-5,CASSPDRGPNQPQHF,TGTGCCAGCAGTCCGGACAGGGGACCTAATCAGCCCCAGCATTTT
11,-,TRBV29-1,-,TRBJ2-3,CSVVLTDTQYF,TGCAGCGTCGTACTTACAGATACGCAGTATTTT
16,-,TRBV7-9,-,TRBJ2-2,CASSLVDTLNTGELFF,TGTGCCAGCAGCCTGGTGGACACATTGAACACCGGGGAGCTGTTTTTT